This TCR beta chain comes out of a study of technical replicates of blood from several donors. This CDR3 has 11 amino acids. The germline CDR1 and CDR2 sequences are SGHDT and YYEEEE. V lost 4 bases and J 9 bases, leaving 11 bases between the germline ends. Clones were sequenced by immunoSEQ multiplex PCR, and TCRdb holds only the in-frame ones, with some missing. The data hold about 68,000 clones, with about 97% observed a single time. The material sequenced was T cells isolated from PBMCs. The chain is built from TRBV5-6 and TRBJ2-7; a possible D gene is TRBD1 (6 bases). This receptor was identified in a human donor in good health. In DNA form, the CDR3 reads TGTGCCAGCAGCCCTGTCAGGGGGCAGTACTTC. Translation: CASSPVRGQYF.